This T cell receptor (beta chain) was sequenced for a study of cytomegalovirus exposure and HLA in healthy donors. Overall study context: T cells numbering around 180 million yielded 100 million to 120 million unique TCR beta sequences in an earlier analysis. HLA-typed donors were the source of about 85 million unique TCRs, which an early data release held. Overall study results and limits: It was 164 TCR beta chains that were listed as cytomegalovirus-associated. A later analysis linked about 17,000 TCR beta sequences to HLA alleles at 0.05 false discovery rate.

The study ran its PCR with 60 Vbeta and 13 Jbeta primers. Sequenced by immunoSEQ multiplex PCR; TCRdb stores in-frame clones only, minus some. Of fewer than 150,000 clones detected, over 60% appear once; the ten largest clones hold approximately 2.5%. Concerning this clone: Its specificity is not known.

V was shortened by 1 base and J by 6 bases, with 7 bases between the two germline ends. This CDR3 region has 12 residues. Germline loops: CDR1 SEHNR, CDR2 FQNEAQ (reference sequence). The sequence came from a woman in her forties in good health and CMV-seropositive. The sequencing sample was made of PBMCs. The chain joins TRBV7-9 to TRBJ2-7; D may be TRBD2 (5 bases). The CDR3 DNA follows: TGTGCCAGCAGCTTAGGGGAGCGCGAGCAGTACTTC. It is translated as CASSLGEREQYF.